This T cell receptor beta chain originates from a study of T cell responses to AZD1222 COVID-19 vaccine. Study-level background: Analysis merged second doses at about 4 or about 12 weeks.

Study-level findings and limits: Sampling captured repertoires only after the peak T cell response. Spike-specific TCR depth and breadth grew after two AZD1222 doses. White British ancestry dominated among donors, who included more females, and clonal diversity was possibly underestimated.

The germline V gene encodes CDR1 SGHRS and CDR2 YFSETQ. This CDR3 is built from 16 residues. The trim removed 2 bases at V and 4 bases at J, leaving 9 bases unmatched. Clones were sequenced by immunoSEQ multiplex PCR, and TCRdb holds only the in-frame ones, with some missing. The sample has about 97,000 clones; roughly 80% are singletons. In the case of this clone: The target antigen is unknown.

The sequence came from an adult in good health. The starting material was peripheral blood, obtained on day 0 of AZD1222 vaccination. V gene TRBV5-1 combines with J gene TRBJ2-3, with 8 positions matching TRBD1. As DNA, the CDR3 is TGCGCCAGCAGCTTAGGACAGGGCGGTGGTGCAGATACGCAGTATTTT. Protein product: CASSLGQGGGADTQYF. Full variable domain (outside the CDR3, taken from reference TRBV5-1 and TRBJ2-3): KAGVTQTPRYLIKTRGQQVTLSCSPISGHRSVSWYQQTPGQGLQFLFEYFSETQRNKGNFPGRFSGRQFSNSRSEMNVSTLELGDSALYLCASSLGQGGGADTQYFGPGTRLTVL.